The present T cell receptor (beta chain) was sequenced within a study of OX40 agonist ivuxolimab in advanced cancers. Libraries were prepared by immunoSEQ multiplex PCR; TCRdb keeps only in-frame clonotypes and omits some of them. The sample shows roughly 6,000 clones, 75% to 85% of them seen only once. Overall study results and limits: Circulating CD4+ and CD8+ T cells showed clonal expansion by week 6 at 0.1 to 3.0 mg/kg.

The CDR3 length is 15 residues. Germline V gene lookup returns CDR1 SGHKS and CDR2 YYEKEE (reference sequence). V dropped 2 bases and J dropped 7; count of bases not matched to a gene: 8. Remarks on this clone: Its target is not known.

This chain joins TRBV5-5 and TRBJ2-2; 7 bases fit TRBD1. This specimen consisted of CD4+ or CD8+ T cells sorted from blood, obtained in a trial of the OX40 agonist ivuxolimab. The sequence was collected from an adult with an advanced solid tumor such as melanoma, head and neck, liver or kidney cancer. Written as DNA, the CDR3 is TGTGCCAGCAGCTTCTCAGGGGGTCCTGGCGGGGAGCTGTTTTTT. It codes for CASSFSGGPGGELFF.